These 9 T cell receptor beta chains originate from one sample sequenced in a study of blood T cell repertoires in COVID-19. Repertoires were generated with immunoSEQ multiplex PCR, while TCRdb's copy carries only in-frame clones and drops some. Of about 410,000 clones listed, roughly nine tenths are singletons. Material: PBMCs or T cells enriched from blood (not recorded which). The receptors derive from a woman in her twenties or thirties who had recovered from COVID-19.

This clone was counted a few times. The V gene is TRBV27, the J gene TRBJ1-1; 11 bases line up with TRBD1. The germline CDR1 and CDR2 sequences are MNHEY and SMNVEV (reference sequence). This CDR3 has 17 residues. V was clipped by 3 bases and J by 6 bases; unmatched bases: 12. Here the CDR3 DNA reads TGTGCCAGCAGTTTCGTGAGGACAGGGGGCGGTTTGGCTGAAGCTTTCTTT. Translating it yields CASSFVRTGGGLAEAFF.

The chain couples TRBV7-3 to TRBJ1-1; the D is unclear. V was cut by 0 bases and J by 3 bases, with 11 bases left in between. CDR3 length: 15 amino acids. Germline V gene lookup returns CDR1 SGHTA and CDR2 FQGTGA. The CDR3 loop is CASSLTVGGDTEAFF. The CDR3 region has the DNA TGTGCCAGCAGCTTAACGGTGGGCGGGGACACTGAAGCTTTCTTT.

The count of this clone is one. The V call is TRBV27, the J call TRBJ2-5; TRBD1 is a possible D gene (6 bases). The CDR3 sequence is 13 residues long. Per the germline V gene, CDR1 is MNHEY and CDR2 is SMNVEV (reference sequence). V lost 3 bases and J lost 4, with 9 bases in between. The CDR3 region is CASSFFRGETQYF. The CDR3 DNA reads TGTGCCAGCAGTTTCTTCAGGGGAGAGACCCAGTACTTC.

The V and J genes are TRBV10-2 and TRBJ1-3; maybe TRBD1 (5 bases). V lost 3 bases, J lost 0 bases, and 6 bases lay in between. The germline V gene has CDR1 WSHSY and CDR2 SAAADI. This CDR3 has 14 amino acids. CDR3 coding DNA: TGCGCCAGCAGTGAAGACAGCTCTGGAAACACCATATATTTT. The encoded protein is CASSEDSSGNTIYF.

This clone has a single count. This chain uses TRBV5-1 with TRBJ2-7, with a tentative D call TRBD1 (6 bases). Trimming cost V 3 bases and J 7 bases, with 14 bases left between them. The CDR3 has 13 residues. From germline, CDR1 is SGHRS and CDR2 YFSETQ. The CDR3 nucleotides read TGCGCCAGCAGCTCCGGACAGCTCGAGGAGCAGTACTTC. Translation: CASSSGQLEEQYF.

V is TRBV4-2 and J is TRBJ2-3; TRBD1 matches at 8 bases. The germline gives CDR1 LGHNA, CDR2 YNFKEQ. This CDR3 comprises 15 residues. V lost 1 base, J lost 0 bases, and 0 bases stayed unmatched. The CDR3 spells CASSQGTGSTDTQYF. The CDR3 region has the DNA TGTGCCAGCAGCCAAGGGACAGGGAGCACAGATACGCAGTATTTT.

This clone was picked up one time. V and J are TRBV4-1 and TRBJ2-6; 7 bases are shared with TRBD1. The CDR3 extends over 20 amino acids. The J segment lost 0 bases and the V segment lost 5 bases, leaving 16 bases of the junction unmatched. CDR1 MGHRA and CDR2 YSYEKL come from the germline V gene. CDR3 in amino acids: CASSKRGRDSILSGANVLTF. CDR3 bases: TGCGCCAGCAGCAAAAGAGGCCGGGACAGCATTCTCTCTGGGGCCAACGTCCTGACTTTC.

This sequence joins TRBV30 and TRBJ1-2; D uncertain. Germline V gives CDR1 GTSNPN, CDR2 SVGIG (reference sequence). This CDR3 spans 11 amino acids. The V end lost 1 base, the J end lost 6 bases, and 6 bases lay between the germline ends. The DNA of the CDR3 is TGTGCCTGGAGTGGAGGGAATGGCTACACCTTC. It yields the protein CAWSGGNGYTF.

The chain uses TRBV6-5 and TRBJ2-7; 8 bases are a match to TRBD2. J lost 7 bases, V lost 6 bases, and 14 bases had no gene match. The CDR3 totals 15 residues. Germline values: CDR1 MNHEY, CDR2 SVGAGI. The CDR3 bases are TGTGCCAGCAGCCTCATCGGGGGGGCTGCCCTAGAGCAGTACTTC. As protein: CASSLIGGAALEQYF.